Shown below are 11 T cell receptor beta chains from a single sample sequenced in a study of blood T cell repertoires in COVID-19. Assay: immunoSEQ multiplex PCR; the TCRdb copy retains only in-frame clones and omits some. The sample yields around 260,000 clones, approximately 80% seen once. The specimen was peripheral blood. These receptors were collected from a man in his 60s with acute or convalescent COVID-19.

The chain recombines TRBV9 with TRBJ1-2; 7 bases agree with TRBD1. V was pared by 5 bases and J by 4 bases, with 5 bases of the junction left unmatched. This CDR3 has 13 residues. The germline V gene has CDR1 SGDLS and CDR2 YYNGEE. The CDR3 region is CASRGGQTYGYTF. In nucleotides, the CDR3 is TGTGCCAGCAGGGGGGGACAGACCTATGGCTACACCTTC.

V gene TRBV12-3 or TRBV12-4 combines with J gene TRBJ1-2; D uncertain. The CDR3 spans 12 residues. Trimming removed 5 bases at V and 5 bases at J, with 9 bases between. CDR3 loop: CASSTRDYGYTF. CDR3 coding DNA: TGTGCCAGCAGTACGAGGGATTATGGCTACACCTTC.

The CDR3, as DNA: TGTGCCAGCAGTGTCCCTAGCGGGGCGTCCTACGAGCAGTACTTC. Its translation is CASSVPSGASYEQYF. This rearrangement joins TRBV28 to TRBJ2-7; 9 bases are shared with TRBD2. J lost 1 base, V lost 5 bases, and 6 bases had no gene match. The CDR3 consists of 15 residues. From germline, CDR1 is MDHEN and CDR2 SYDVKM.

CDR3 coding DNA: TGCGCCAGCAGCCAAGGAGAGACTTCCTATAATTCACCCCTCCACTTT. This codes for CASSQGETSYNSPLHF. V is TRBV4-1 and J is TRBJ1-6; D unclear. With 1 base removed from V and 1 base from J, the gap between germline ends came to 8 bases. Germline V gene lookup returns CDR1 MGHRA and CDR2 YSYEKL. The CDR3 covers 16 residues.

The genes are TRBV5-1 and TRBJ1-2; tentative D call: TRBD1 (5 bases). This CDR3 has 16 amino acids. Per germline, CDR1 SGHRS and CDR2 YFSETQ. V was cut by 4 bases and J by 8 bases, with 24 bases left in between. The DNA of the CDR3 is TGCGCCAGCAGCCATGGTATTCAGGGCCCTGAACGAGGCTACACCTTC. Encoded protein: CASSHGIQGPERGYTF.

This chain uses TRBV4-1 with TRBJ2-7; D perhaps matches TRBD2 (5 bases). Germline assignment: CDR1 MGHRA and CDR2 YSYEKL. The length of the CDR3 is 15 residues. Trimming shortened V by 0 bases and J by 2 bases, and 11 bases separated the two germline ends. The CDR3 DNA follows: TGCGCCAGCAGCCAAGATTCCCAGGAGGCCTACGAGCAGTACTTC. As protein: CASSQDSQEAYEQYF.

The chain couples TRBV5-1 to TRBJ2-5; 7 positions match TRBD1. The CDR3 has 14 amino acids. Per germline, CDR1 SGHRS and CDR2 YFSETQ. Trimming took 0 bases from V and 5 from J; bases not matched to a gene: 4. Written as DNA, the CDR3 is TGCGCCAGCAGCTTGGTAGGGGGCGCGGAGACCCAGTACTTC. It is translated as CASSLVGGAETQYF.

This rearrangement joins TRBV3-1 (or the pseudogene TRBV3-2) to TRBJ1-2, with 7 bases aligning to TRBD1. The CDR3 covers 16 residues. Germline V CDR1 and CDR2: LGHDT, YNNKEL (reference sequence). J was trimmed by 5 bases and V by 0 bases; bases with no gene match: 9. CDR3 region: CASSQDLGRGWYGYTF. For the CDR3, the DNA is TGTGCCAGCAGCCAAGATCTGGGCAGGGGGTGGTATGGCTACACCTTC.

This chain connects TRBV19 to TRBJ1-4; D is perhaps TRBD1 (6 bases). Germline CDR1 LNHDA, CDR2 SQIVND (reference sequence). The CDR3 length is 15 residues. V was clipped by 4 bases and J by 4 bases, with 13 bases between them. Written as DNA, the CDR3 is TGTGCCAGTAGTACAGGACAGTTTCTTAATGAAAAACTGTTTTTT. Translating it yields CASSTGQFLNEKLFF.

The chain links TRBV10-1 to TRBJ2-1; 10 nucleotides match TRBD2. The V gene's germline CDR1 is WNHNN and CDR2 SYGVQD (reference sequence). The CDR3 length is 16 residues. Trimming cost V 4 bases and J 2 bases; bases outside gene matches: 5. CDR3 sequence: CASSVGTSDPYNEQFF. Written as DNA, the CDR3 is TGCGCCAGCAGTGTGGGGACTAGCGACCCCTACAATGAGCAGTTCTTC.

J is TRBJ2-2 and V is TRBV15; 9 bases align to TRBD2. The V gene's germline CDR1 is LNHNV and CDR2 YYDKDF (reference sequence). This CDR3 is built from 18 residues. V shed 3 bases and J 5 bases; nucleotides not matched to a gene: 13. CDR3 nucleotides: TGTGCCACCAGCAGCAGTACGGGGACTAGCAGATATACCGGGGAGCTGTTTTTT. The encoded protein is CATSSSTGTSRYTGELFF. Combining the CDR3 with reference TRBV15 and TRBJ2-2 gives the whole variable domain DAMVIQNPRYQVTQFGKPVTLSCSQTLNHNVMYWYQQKSSQAPKLLFHYYDKDFNNEADTPDNFQSRRPNTSFCFLDIRSPGLGDTAMYLCATSSSTGTSRYTGELFFGEGSRLTVL.